This T cell receptor (beta chain) was sequenced during a study of T cell clonotyping in hematopoietic cell transplantation. The time point is: recipient sample about 28 days before transplant, after cytoreduction. Samples: about 28 days before transplant, then days 30, 100 and 180 after. Between the trimmed V and J ends, which lost 8 bases and 7 bases, there was a span of 21 bases. The CDR3 is 14 amino acids. Per the germline V gene, CDR1 is SGHVS and CDR2 is FNYEAQ. With respect to this clone: Its specificity is unknown.

Assay: immunoSEQ multiplex PCR; the TCRdb copy retains only in-frame clones and omits some. The sample includes 29,000 or so clones, more than 60% of them seen just once. Points from the study as a whole: Broader posttransplant TCR repertoire diversity was predicted by graft donor and pretransplant recipient Inverse Simpson Index values. Recipient TCR diversity dropped after transplant; expanded clonotypes rose from day 30 to 180.

The chain recombines TRBV7-6 with TRBJ2-7; D is unresolved. The clonotype was recovered from a woman aged 30 to 39 with chronic myeloid leukemia. Some clones in this sample may be carry-over from other donors' samples. This sample comprised peripheral blood mononuclear cells, obtained before stem cell transplant. The DNA of the CDR3 is TGTGCCAGCTCTTATGGGGAAGGTGCCGAAGAGCAGTACTTC. Amino acid sequence: CASSYGEGAEEQYF. The full variable domain, with the rest looked up from reference TRBV7-6 and TRBJ2-7, is GAGVSQSPRYKVTKRGQDVALRCDPISGHVSLYWYRQALGQGPEFLTYFNYEAQQDKSGLPNDRFSAERPEGSISTLTIQRTEQRDSAMYRCASSYGEGAEEQYFGPGTRLTVT.